What follows describes a single T cell receptor (beta chain). CDR1 is GTSNPN, CDR2 SVGIG, per germline (reference sequence). V lost 3 bases and J lost 4, with 10 bases in between. The CDR3 extends over 13 amino acids. Despite likely unrecorded immune exposures, the donors were nominally healthy at the time of sampling. This sample is part of a study of cytomegalovirus exposure and HLA in healthy donors. Amplification used 60 Vbeta primers and 13 Jbeta primers. Assay used: immunoSEQ multiplex PCR; TCRdb lists only in-frame clones, some missing. The table shows roughly 180,000 clones, with 75% to 80% occurring only once.

The sample was PBMCs. The source of this sequence is a female donor in good health and CMV-seronegative. The chain employs TRBV30 and TRBJ1-5, with D perhaps matching TRBD1 (5 bases). CDR3: CAWRGRGNQPQHF. The CDR3 coding sequence is TGTGCCTGGAGGGGACGGGGGAATCAGCCCCAGCATTTT. Looking up the rest from reference TRBV30 and TRBJ1-5 gives the full variable domain: SQTIHQWPATLVQPVGSPLSLECTVEGTSNPNLYWYRQAAGRGLQLLFYSVGIGQISSEVPQNLSASRPQDRQFILSSKKLLLSDSGFYLCAWRGRGNQPQHFGDGTRLSIL.